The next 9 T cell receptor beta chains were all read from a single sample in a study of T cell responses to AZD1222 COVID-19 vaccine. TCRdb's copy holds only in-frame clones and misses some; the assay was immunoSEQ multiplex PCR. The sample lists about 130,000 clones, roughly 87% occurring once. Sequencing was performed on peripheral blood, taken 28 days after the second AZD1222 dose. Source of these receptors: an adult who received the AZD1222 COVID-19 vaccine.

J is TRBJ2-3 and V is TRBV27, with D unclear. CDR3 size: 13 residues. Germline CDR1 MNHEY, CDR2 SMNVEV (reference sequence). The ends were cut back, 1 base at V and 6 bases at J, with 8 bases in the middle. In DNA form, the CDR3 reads TGTGCCAGCAGTTTATACCCAAGGGATACGCAGTATTTT. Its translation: CASSLYPRDTQYF.

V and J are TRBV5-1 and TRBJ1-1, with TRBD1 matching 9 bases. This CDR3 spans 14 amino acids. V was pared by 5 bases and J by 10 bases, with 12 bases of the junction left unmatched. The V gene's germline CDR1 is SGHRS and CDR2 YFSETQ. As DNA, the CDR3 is TGCGCCAGCAGACTTACAGGGGGCGGAGGGGCAGCTTTCTTT. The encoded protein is CASRLTGGGGAAFF.

The CDR3 sequence: CATSRGIRDNGVKETQYF. As DNA, the CDR3 is TGTGCCACCAGCAGAGGCATCCGGGACAATGGGGTAAAAGAGACCCAGTACTTC. This rearrangement joins TRBV15 to TRBJ2-5; a weak D match, TRBD1 (6 bases). Trimming removed 1 base from V and 3 bases from J, with 21 bases in between. Germline assignment: CDR1 LNHNV and CDR2 YYDKDF (reference sequence). The CDR3 totals 18 residues.

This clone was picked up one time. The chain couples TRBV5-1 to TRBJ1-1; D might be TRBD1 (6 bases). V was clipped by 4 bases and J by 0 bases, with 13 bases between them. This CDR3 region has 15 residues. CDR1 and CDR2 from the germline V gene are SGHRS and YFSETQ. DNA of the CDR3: TGCGCCAGCAGCAGGGACACTTCCATGAACACTGAAGCTTTCTTT. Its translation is CASSRDTSMNTEAFF.

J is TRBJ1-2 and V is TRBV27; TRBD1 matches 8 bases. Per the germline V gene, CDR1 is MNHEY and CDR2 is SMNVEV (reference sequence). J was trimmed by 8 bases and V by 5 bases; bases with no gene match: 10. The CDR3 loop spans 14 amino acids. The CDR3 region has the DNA TGTGCCAGCAGTAGACAGGGGACGAGGGGAGGCTACACCTTC. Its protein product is CASSRQGTRGGYTF.

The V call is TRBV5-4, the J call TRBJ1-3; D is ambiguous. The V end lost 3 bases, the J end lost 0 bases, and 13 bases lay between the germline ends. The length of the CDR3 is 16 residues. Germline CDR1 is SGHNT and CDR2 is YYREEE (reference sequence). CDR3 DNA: TGTGCCAGCAGCTCCGGTTCCAGTTACTCTGGAAACACCATATATTTT. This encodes CASSSGSSYSGNTIYF. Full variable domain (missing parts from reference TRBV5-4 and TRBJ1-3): ETGVTQSPTHLIKTRGQQVTLRCSSQSGHNTVSWYQQALGQGPQFIFQYYREEENGRGNFPPRFSGLQFPNYSSELNVNALELDDSALYLCASSSGSSYSGNTIYFGEGSWLTVV.

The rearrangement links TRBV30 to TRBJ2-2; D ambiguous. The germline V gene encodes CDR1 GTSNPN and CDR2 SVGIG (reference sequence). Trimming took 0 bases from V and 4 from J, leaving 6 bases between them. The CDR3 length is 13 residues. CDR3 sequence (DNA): TGTGCCTGGAGTGTAAAGACCACCGGGGAGCTGTTTTTT. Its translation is CAWSVKTTGELFF.

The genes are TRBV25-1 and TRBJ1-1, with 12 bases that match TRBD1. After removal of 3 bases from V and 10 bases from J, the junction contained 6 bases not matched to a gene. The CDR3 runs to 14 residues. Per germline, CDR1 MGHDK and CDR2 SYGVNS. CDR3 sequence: CASSDRDRGRAAFF. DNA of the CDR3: TGTGCCAGCAGTGACCGGGACAGGGGGCGGGCAGCTTTCTTT.

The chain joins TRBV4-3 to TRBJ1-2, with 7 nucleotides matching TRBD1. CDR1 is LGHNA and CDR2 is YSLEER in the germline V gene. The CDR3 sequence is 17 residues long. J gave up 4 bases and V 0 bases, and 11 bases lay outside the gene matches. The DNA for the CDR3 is TGCGCCAGCAGCCAAGACCCGCCGGGGACAGATGGCTATGGCTACACCTTC. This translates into CASSQDPPGTDGYGYTF.